These T cell receptor beta chains were read from a single sample in a study of blood T cell repertoires in COVID-19. Sequencing used immunoSEQ multiplex PCR; TCRdb keeps in-frame clones, though not all of them. The sample has about 150,000 clones; around 74% are singletons. The source material was peripheral blood. These receptors were collected from a woman older than 75 with acute or convalescent COVID-19. Both conserved end residues are part of each CDR3. D genes are given only for firm matches.

CDR3nt	CDR3aa	d_gene	v_gene	j_gene
TGTGCCAGCAGTGAACCTGACAGGGGAACGCAGTATTTT	CASSEPDRGTQYF	TRBD1	TRBV6-1	TRBJ2-3
TGTGCCACCAGCAGGAACACAGGGGAAAAACTGTTTTTT	CATSRNTGEKLFF	NA	TRBV15	TRBJ1-4
TGTGCCAGCAGCTTCAGCGGGAGTCGTGGCAATGAGCAGTTCTTC	CASSFSGSRGNEQFF	TRBD2	TRBV7-3	TRBJ2-1
TGTGCCAGCAGTGAAGTAGGACAGTCCGCTAGGGGAACTGGCTACACCTTC	CASSEVGQSARGTGYTF	NA	TRBV2	TRBJ1-2
TGTGCCAGCAGTGCCGGGACTACGAACACCGGGGAGCTGTTTTTT	CASSAGTTNTGELFF	TRBD2	TRBV2	TRBJ2-2
TGTGCCAGCAGTGATTCAGGGGGGCCGTACTATGGCTACACCTTC	CASSDSGGPYYGYTF	TRBD1	TRBV6-1	TRBJ1-2
TGTGCCAGCAGTCACCGGCTAGCGGGGGATACGCAGTATTTT	CASSHRLAGDTQYF	TRBD2	TRBV3-1/TRBV3-2	TRBJ2-3
TGTGCTAGTGGTTTGAATCCCACAGGGAACACTGAAGCTTTCTTT	CASGLNPTGNTEAFF	NA	TRBV12-5	TRBJ1-1
TGCGCCAGCAGCTTGGTGGCCGGGGGAGTAGCTGAAGCTTTCTTT	CASSLVAGGVAEAFF	NA	TRBV5-1	TRBJ1-1
TGCGCCAGCTCGGGGGGTAGCCGGTACAATGAGCAGTTCTTC	CASSGGSRYNEQFF	TRBD2	TRBV5-1	TRBJ2-1